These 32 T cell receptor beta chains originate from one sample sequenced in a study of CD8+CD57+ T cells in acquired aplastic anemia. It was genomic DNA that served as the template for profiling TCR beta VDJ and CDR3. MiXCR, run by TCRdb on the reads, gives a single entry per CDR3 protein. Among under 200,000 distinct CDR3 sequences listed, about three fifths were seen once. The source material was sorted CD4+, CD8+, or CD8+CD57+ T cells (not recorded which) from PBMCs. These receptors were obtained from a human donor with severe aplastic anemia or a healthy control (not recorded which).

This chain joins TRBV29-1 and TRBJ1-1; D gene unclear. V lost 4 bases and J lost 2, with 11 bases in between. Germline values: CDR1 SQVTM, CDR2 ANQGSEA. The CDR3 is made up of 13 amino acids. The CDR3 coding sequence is TGCAGCGTTGGGAGCAGGACTAACACTGAAGCTTTCTTT. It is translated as CSVGSRTNTEAFF.

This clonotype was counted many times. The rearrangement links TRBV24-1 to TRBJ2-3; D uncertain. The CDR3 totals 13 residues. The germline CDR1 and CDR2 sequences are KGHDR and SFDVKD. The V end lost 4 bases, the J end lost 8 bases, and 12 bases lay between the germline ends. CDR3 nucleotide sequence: TGTGCCACCAGTGACCCGACTTATCTTACGCAGTATTTT. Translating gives CATSDPTYLTQYF.

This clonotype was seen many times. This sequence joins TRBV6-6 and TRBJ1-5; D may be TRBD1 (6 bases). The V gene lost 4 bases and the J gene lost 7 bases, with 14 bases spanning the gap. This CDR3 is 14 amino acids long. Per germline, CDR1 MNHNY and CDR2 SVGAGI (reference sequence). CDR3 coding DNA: TGTGCCAGCAGTTCCGGGACCGGGGGCCAGCCCCAGCATTTT. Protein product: CASSSGTGGQPQHF.

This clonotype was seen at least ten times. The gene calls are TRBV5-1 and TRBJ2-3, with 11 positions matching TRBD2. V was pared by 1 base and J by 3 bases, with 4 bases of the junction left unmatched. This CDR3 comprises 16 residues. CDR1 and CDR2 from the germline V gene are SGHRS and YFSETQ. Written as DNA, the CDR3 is TGCGCCAGCAGCTTGAGTAGCGGGGGGGCGACAGATACGCAGTATTTT. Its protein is CASSLSSGGATDTQYF.

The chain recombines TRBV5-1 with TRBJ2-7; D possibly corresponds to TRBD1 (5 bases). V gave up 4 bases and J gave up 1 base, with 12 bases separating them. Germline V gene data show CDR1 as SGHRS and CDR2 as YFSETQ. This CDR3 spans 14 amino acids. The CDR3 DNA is TGCGCCAGCAGCACTTCAGGGATGTCCTACGAGCAGTACTTC. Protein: CASSTSGMSYEQYF.

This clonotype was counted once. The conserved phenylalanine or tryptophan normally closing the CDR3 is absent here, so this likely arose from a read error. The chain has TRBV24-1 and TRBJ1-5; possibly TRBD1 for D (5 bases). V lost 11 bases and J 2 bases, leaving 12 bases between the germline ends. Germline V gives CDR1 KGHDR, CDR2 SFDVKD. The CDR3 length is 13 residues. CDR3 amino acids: CASSGQRNQPQHL. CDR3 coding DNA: TGTGCCAGCTCAGGACAACGCAATCAGCCCCAGCATCTT.

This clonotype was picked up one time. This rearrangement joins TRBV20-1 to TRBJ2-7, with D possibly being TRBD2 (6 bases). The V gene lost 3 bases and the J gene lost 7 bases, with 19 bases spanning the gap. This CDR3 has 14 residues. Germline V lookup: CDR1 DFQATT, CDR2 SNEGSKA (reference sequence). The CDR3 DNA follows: TGCAGTGCTAGGGCCGACGGGGGTTTGGAGGAGCAGTACTTC. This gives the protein CSARADGGLEEQYF.

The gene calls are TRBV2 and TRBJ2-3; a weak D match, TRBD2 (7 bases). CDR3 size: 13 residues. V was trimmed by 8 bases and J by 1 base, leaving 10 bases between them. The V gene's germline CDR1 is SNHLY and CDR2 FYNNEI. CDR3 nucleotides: TGTGCCAGCGGGGGGGCTCGCACAGATACGCAGTATTTT. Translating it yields CASGGARTDTQYF.

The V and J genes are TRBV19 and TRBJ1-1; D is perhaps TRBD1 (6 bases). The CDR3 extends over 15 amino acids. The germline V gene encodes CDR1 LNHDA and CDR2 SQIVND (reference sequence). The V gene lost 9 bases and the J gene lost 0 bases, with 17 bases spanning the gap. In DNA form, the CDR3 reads TGTGCCAGCGGGGGCCAGGGCGATATGAACACTGAAGCTTTCTTT. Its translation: CASGGQGDMNTEAFF.

In nucleotides, the CDR3 is TGTGCCAGCAGTGTGGGTGAGAACGAGCAGTACTTC. This sequence encodes CASSVGENEQYF. This chain uses TRBV2 with TRBJ2-7; no firm D call. The V gene lost 4 bases and the J gene lost 5 bases, with 9 bases spanning the gap. The CDR3 spans 12 residues. Germline CDR1 SNHLY, CDR2 FYNNEI.

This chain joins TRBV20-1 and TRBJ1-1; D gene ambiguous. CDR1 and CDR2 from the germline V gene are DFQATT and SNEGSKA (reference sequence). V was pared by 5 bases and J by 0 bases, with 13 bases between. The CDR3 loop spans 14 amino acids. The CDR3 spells CSARPGRMNTEAFF. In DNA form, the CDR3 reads TGCAGTGCTCGACCCGGACGGATGAACACTGAAGCTTTCTTT.

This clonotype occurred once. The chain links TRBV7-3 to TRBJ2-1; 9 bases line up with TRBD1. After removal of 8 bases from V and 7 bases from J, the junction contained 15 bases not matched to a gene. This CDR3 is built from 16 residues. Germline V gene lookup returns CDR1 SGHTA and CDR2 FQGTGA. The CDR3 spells CASANGQGRSMNEQFF. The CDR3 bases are TGTGCCAGCGCCAACGGACAGGGGCGAAGTATGAATGAGCAGTTCTTC. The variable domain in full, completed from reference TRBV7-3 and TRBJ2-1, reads GAGVSQTPSNKVTEKGKYVELRCDPISGHTALYWYRQSLGQGPEFLIYFQGTGAADDSGLPNDRFFAVRPEGSVSTLKIQRTERGDSAVYLCASANGQGRSMNEQFFGPGTRLTVL.

CDR3 loop: CATSDFGTDSNQPQHF. CDR3 sequence (DNA): TGTGCCACCAGTGATTTTGGGACAGATAGCAATCAGCCCCAGCATTTT. The chain recombines TRBV24-1 with TRBJ1-5, with TRBD1 matching 7 bases. Trimming took 1 base from V and 0 from J; bases not matched to a gene: 2. The CDR3 covers 16 residues. CDR1 and CDR2 (germline): KGHDR, SFDVKD.

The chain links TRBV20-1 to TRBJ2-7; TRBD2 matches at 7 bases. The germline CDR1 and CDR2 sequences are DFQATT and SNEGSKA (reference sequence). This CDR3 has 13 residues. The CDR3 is CSERDQKNYEQYF. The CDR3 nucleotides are TGCAGCGAGCGGGACCAGAAAAACTACGAGCAGTACTTC.

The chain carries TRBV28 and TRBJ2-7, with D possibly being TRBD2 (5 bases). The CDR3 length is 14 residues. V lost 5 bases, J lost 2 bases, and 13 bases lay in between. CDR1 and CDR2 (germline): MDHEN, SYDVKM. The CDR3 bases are TGTGCCAGCAGTGGTGGAGTGAGGGCCTACGAGCAGTACTTC. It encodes CASSGGVRAYEQYF.

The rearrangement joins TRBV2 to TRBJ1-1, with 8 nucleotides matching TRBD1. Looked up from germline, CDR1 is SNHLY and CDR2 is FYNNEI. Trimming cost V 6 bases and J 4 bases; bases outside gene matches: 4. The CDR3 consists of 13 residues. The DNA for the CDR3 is TGTGCCAGCAGAGCAGACAGGGGCACTGAAGCTTTCTTT. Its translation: CASRADRGTEAFF.

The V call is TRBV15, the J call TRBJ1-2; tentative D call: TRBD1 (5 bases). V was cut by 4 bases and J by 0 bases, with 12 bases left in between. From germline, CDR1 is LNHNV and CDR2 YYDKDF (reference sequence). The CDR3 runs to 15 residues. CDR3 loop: CATSKPTEANYGYTF. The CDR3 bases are TGTGCCACCAGCAAACCGACAGAGGCTAACTATGGCTACACCTTC.

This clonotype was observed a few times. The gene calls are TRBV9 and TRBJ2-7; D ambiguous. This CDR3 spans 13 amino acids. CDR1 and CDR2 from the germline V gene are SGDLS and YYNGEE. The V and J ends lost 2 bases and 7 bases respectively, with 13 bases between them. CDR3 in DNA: TGTGCCAGCAGCGTCGACATTCTGAGGGAGCAGTACTTC. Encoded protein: CASSVDILREQYF. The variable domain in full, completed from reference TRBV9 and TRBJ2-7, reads DSGVTQTPKHLITATGQRVTLRCSPRSGDLSVYWYQQSLDQGLQFLIQYYNGEERAKGNILERFSAQQFPDLHSELNLSSLELGDSALYFCASSVDILREQYFGPGTRLTVT.

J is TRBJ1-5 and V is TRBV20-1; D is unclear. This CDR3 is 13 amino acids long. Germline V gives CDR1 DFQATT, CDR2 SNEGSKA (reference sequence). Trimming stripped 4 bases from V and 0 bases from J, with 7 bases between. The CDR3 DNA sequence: TGCAGTGCTAAAACAGCTAGCAATCAGCCCCAGCATTTT. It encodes CSAKTASNQPQHF.

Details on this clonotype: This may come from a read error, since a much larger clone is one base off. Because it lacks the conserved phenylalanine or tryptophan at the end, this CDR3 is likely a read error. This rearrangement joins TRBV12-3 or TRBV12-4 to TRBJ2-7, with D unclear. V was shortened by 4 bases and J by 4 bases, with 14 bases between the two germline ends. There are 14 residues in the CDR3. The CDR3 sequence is CASSSSFTLYEQYL. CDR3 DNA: TGTGCCAGCAGTTCCTCCTTTACACTTTACGAGCAGTACCTC.

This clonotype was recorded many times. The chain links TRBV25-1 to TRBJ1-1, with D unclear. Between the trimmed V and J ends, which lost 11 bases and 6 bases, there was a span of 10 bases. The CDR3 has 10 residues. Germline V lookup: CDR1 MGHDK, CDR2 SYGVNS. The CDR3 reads CALGGAEAFF. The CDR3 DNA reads TGTGCCCTCGGTGGGGCTGAAGCTTTCTTT.

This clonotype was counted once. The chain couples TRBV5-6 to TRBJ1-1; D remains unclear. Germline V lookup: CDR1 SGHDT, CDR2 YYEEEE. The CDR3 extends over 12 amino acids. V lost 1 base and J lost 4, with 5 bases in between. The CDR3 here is CASSLLSTEAFF. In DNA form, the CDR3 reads TGTGCCAGCAGCTTGTTGAGCACTGAAGCTTTCTTT.

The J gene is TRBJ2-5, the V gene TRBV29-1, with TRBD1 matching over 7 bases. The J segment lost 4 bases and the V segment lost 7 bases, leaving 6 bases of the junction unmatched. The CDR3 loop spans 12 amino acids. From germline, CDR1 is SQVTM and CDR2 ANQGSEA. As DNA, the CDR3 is TGCAGCGCGAGACAGGGATCAGAGACCCAGTACTTC. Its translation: CSARQGSETQYF.

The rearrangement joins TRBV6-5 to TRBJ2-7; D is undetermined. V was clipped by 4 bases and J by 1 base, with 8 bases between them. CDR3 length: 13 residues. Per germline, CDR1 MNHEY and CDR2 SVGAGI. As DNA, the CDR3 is TGTGCCAGCAGTTTGTACGGTTCCTACGAGCAGTACTTC. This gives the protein CASSLYGSYEQYF.

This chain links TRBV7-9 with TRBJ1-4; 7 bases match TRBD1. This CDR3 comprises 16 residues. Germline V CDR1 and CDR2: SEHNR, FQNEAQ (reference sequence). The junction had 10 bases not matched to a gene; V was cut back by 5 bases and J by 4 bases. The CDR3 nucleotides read TGTGCCAGCAGCGAAGGCACAACAGGGGTTAATGAAAAACTGTTTTTT. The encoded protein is CASSEGTTGVNEKLFF.

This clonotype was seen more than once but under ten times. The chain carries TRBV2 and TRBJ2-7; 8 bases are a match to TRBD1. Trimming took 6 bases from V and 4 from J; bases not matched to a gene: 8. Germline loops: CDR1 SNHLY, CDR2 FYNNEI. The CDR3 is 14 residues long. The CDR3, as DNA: TGTGCCAGCAGGTCAGACAGGGGAGTTTACGAGCAGTACTTC. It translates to CASRSDRGVYEQYF.

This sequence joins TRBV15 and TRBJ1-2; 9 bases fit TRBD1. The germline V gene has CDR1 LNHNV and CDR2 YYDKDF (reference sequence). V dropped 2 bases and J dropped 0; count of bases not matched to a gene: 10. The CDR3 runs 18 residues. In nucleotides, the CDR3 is TGTGCCACCAGCAGACCCCCGGGACAGGGAGTACCTAACTATGGCTACACCTTC. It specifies CATSRPPGQGVPNYGYTF.

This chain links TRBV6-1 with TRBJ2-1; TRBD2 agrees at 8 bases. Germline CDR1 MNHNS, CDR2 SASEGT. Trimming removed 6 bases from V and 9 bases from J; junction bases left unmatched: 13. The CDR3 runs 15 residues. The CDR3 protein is CASRAGTSGSGEQFF. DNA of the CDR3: TGTGCCAGCAGAGCCGGGACTAGTGGTTCGGGTGAGCAGTTCTTC.

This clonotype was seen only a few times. DNA of the CDR3: TGTGCCATCAGTTTCGGGGGGGGCATCGGGGAGCTGTTTTTT. As protein: CAISFGGGIGELFF. The chain carries TRBV10-3 and TRBJ2-2; 8 bases fit TRBD2. From germline, CDR1 is ENHRY and CDR2 SYGVKD. The V gene end was trimmed by 5 bases and the J gene end by 7 bases; junction bases not matched to a gene: 6. This CDR3 spans 14 amino acids.

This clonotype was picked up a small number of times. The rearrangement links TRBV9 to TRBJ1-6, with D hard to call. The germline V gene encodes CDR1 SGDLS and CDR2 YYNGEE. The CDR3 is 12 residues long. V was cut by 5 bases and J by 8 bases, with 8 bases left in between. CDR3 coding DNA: TGTGCCAGCAGTTACCTTTATTCACCCCTCCACTTT. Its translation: CASSYLYSPLHF.

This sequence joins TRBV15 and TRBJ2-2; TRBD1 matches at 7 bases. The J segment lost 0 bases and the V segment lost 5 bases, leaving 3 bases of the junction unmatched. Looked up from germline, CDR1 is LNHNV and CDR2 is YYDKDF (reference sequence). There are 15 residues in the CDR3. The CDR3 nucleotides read TGTGCCACCAGCCCCGGGACAGCGAACACCGGGGAGCTGTTTTTT. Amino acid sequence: CATSPGTANTGELFF.

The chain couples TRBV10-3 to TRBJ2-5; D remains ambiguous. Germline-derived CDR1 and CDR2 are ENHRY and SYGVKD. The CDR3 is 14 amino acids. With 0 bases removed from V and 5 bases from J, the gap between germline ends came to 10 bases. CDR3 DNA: TGTGCCATCAGTGAGTCTGGGCGCGAGGAGACCCAGTACTTC. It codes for CAISESGREETQYF.